Given below is one T cell receptor beta chain in context. This entry is derived from a study of CD8 T cells in Susac syndrome. The CDR3 totals 11 residues. Deletions cut 6 bases from V and 6 bases from J, with 8 bases between. Reverse transcription of roughly 0.5 to 1 ug RNA used random hexamers. TCRdb reanalysed the immunoSEQ multiplex PCR reads using MiXCR and keeps one entry per CDR3 protein. This sample has fewer than 140,000 distinct CDR3 sequences, with around 94% found just once. V usage is TRBV12-3 or TRBV12-4 and J usage is TRBJ1-1; no definite D call. The TCR comes from a human donor with Susac syndrome. Source material: CD8+ T cells from PBMCs. The CDR3 nucleotides are TGTGCCAGCAGCCCTCCCCCTGAAGCTTTCTTT. Its protein is CASSPPPEAFF.